These 20 T cell receptor beta chains were all obtained from the same sample, sequenced in a study of T-cell reconstitution after alpha-beta-depleted transplantation in children. Unique molecular identifiers featured in how the TCRbeta library was prepared. TCRdb used MiXCR to reprocess the PCR reads, holding one entry per CDR3 protein. The table has 580,000 or so distinct CDR3 sequences, roughly 24% seen once. The sample here was PBMCs, mostly from graft donor cells, taken 360 days after TCRalphabeta/CD19-depleted stem cell transplant. These receptors were taken from a boy younger than two who had a stem cell transplant for acute myeloid leukemia, so the T cells may come from the graft donor.

The V call is TRBV12-3 or TRBV12-4, the J call TRBJ2-6, with D unclear. V was trimmed by 10 bases and J by 0 bases, leaving 19 bases between them. This CDR3 region has 17 residues. The CDR3 loop reads CATQSPGASSGANVLTF. The DNA for the CDR3 is TGTGCCACCCAGAGCCCAGGCGCTAGCTCTGGGGCCAACGTCCTGACTTTC.

This clonotype has only a few counts. This chain uses TRBV7-6 with TRBJ2-7; D remains unclear. Germline lookup yields CDR1 SGHVS and CDR2 FNYEAQ. Trimming removed 3 bases from V and 6 bases from J, with 27 bases in between. The CDR3 length is 18 residues. CDR3 sequence reads: CASSLGSDRSGMLFEQYF. Here the CDR3 DNA reads TGTGCCAGCAGCTTGGGTTCGGATCGGTCGGGTATGCTGTTCGAGCAGTACTTC.

The chain has TRBV29-1 and TRBJ2-4, with D possibly TRBD1 on 5 matching bases. Trimming shortened V by 4 bases and J by 5 bases, and 12 bases separated the two germline ends. Germline CDR1 is SQVTM and CDR2 is ANQGSEA. The CDR3 runs to 13 residues. The CDR3 DNA reads TGCAGCGTTGCCCCCCGACAGCAAAACATTCAGTACTTC. Amino acids: CSVAPRQQNIQYF.

This clonotype was counted many times. V is TRBV10-3 and J is TRBJ2-5, with 10 bases lining up with TRBD1. Trimming at V came to 5 bases and at J to 6 bases, leaving 3 bases not matched to a gene. There are 13 residues in the CDR3. Germline V lookup: CDR1 ENHRY, CDR2 SYGVKD. The CDR3 DNA is TGTGCCATCAGTCGACAGGGGGCGAAGACCCAGTACTTC. As protein: CAISRQGAKTQYF.

This clonotype occurred many times. The chain employs TRBV12-3 or TRBV12-4 and TRBJ2-2, with D possibly called TRBD1 or TRBD2 (5 bases each). This CDR3 has 18 residues. V was cut by 5 bases and J by 6 bases, with 25 bases left in between. The CDR3 region is CASSPRTWDLSRPGELFF. CDR3 nucleotides: TGTGCCAGCAGTCCTAGAACCTGGGACCTAAGTCGGCCCGGGGAGCTGTTTTTT.

This clonotype showed up many times. The J gene is TRBJ2-3, the V gene TRBV29-1, with a weak D call TRBD1 (6 bases). CDR3 length: 16 residues. Between the trimmed V and J ends, which lost 3 bases and 7 bases, there was a span of 23 bases. Germline CDR1 SQVTM, CDR2 ANQGSEA. CDR3 protein: CSVDADSAFNPNTQYF. Written as DNA, the CDR3 is TGCAGCGTTGACGCGGACAGCGCCTTCAATCCGAATACGCAGTATTTT.

This clonotype has ten or more counts. The rearrangement uses TRBV2 and TRBJ1-4; D ambiguous. V lost 6 bases to trimming and J lost 8 bases, with 13 bases between them. The CDR3 spans 13 residues. Germline V CDR1 and CDR2: SNHLY, FYNNEI. CDR3 sequence reads: CASSGGIQEKLFF. The CDR3 nucleotides read TGTGCCAGCAGCGGCGGGATTCAGGAAAAACTGTTTTTT.

The chain recombines TRBV7-6 with TRBJ2-2; 7 bases line up with TRBD2. Germline loops: CDR1 SGHVS, CDR2 FNYEAQ. The CDR3 runs 16 residues. The V gene end was trimmed by 3 bases and the J gene end by 1 base; junction bases not matched to a gene: 5. CDR3 in amino acids: CASSFRGSVNTGELFF. The CDR3 nucleotides are TGTGCCAGCAGCTTCCGCGGGAGCGTGAACACCGGGGAGCTGTTTTTT.

This clonotype was counted ten times or more. This chain connects TRBV20-1 to TRBJ2-1, with TRBD2 matching 8 bases. CDR3 length equals 14 residues. Trimming took 3 bases from V and 6 from J; bases not matched to a gene: 7. Germline CDR1 and CDR2: DFQATT and SNEGSKA (reference sequence). The chain's CDR3 is CSASKAGVRNEQFF. CDR3 DNA: TGCAGTGCTAGCAAAGCGGGGGTTCGCAATGAGCAGTTCTTC.

This clonotype was counted a few times. The rearrangement links TRBV7-2 to TRBJ1-2, with D uncertain. The CDR3 runs 16 residues. V was trimmed by 4 bases and J by 5 bases, leaving 20 bases between them. Germline V gene data show CDR1 as SGHTA and CDR2 as FQGNSA. The CDR3 DNA reads TGTGCCAGCAGCTCCCCCCCTCCCCTCTCTATTTATGGCTACACCTTC. Encoded protein: CASSSPPPLSIYGYTF.

This clonotype was seen more than once but under ten times. Written as DNA, the CDR3 is TGTGCCAGCTCACCACGGGGAGGGGGCGTTCATGGCTACACCTTC. Translation gives CASSPRGGGVHGYTF. The J gene is TRBJ1-2, the V gene TRBV18; 7 nucleotides align to TRBD1. After removal of 1 base from V and 6 bases from J, the junction contained 8 bases not matched to a gene. The CDR3 sequence is 15 residues long. CDR1 and CDR2 from the germline V gene are KGHSH and LQKENI.

This clonotype was seen more than once but under ten times. J is TRBJ1-5 and V is TRBV20-1; TRBD1 might be the D (5 bases). Germline CDR1 DFQATT, CDR2 SNEGSKA (reference sequence). V gave up 3 bases and J gave up 0 bases, with 12 bases separating them. The CDR3 is 15 amino acids. CDR3 sequence: CSASSQEYSNQPQHF. CDR3 nucleotide sequence: TGCAGTGCTAGCTCACAGGAGTATAGCAATCAGCCCCAGCATTTT.

This clonotype has a handful of counts. The rearrangement links TRBV6-1 to TRBJ2-5; D remains unclear. The CDR3 has 15 amino acids. Germline loops: CDR1 MNHNS, CDR2 SASEGT. Trimming cost V 6 bases and J 0 bases, with 14 bases left between them. This CDR3 reads CASSRSRNNQETQYF. The DNA for the CDR3 is TGTGCCAGCAGCAGAAGTCGTAACAACCAAGAGACCCAGTACTTC.

J is TRBJ2-7 and V is TRBV24-1; 8 bases fit TRBD1. This CDR3 has 15 amino acids. The trim removed 3 bases at V and 3 bases at J, leaving 6 bases unmatched. Germline CDR1 and CDR2: KGHDR and SFDVKD. The CDR3 region is CATSDPGQGYYEQYF. Here the CDR3 DNA reads TGTGCCACCAGTGATCCAGGACAGGGCTACTACGAGCAGTACTTC.

This chain links TRBV29-1 with TRBJ2-7; 7 bases are shared with TRBD1. This CDR3 comprises 12 residues. Unmatched junction bases numbered 6, after V lost 5 bases and J lost 5 bases. CDR1 is SQVTM, CDR2 ANQGSEA, per germline. CDR3 DNA: TGCAGCGTTTTAGAGGGACAGAACGAGCAGTACTTC. The encoded protein is CSVLEGQNEQYF.

This clonotype turned up a few times. V gene TRBV20-1 combines with J gene TRBJ1-3; D is ambiguous. The CDR3 contains 12 residues. CDR1 DFQATT and CDR2 SNEGSKA come from the germline V gene (reference sequence). V shed 3 bases and J shed 4 bases, with 7 bases lying between them. CDR3 bases: TGCAGTGCTAGGGGGAAGGGAAACACCATATATTTT. Translation gives CSARGKGNTIYF.

This clonotype was found many times. V gene TRBV27 combines with J gene TRBJ2-5; a possible D gene is TRBD1 (5 bases). The CDR3 contains 11 residues. Trimming stripped 10 bases from V and 5 bases from J, with 11 bases between. CDR1 and CDR2 from the germline V gene are MNHEY and SMNVEV (reference sequence). CDR3 coding DNA: TGTGCCACCTGGGGCAAGGAGACCCAGTACTTC. Translation: CATWGKETQYF.

The rearrangement links TRBV20-1 to TRBJ1-5; 8 nucleotides align to TRBD1. Germline-derived CDR1 and CDR2 are DFQATT and SNEGSKA (reference sequence). The CDR3 consists of 17 residues. Unmatched junction bases numbered 11, after V lost 0 bases and J lost 4 bases. The chain's CDR3 is CSARDVRTGRVNQPQHF. The CDR3 bases are TGCAGTGCTAGAGATGTGAGGACAGGGAGAGTAAATCAGCCCCAGCATTTT.

This clonotype was recorded at least ten times. J is TRBJ2-5 and V is TRBV11-3; tentative D call: TRBD1 (6 bases). Germline values: CDR1 SGHNT, CDR2 YENEEA. The CDR3 totals 14 residues. Trimming removed 4 bases at V and 1 base at J, with 10 bases between. The CDR3 spells CASSSRQAQETQYF. The DNA of the CDR3 is TGTGCCAGCAGCTCCAGACAGGCCCAAGAGACCCAGTACTTC.

V is TRBV7-3 and J is TRBJ2-1, with 11 bases identical to TRBD2. J lost 7 bases, V lost 5 bases, and 7 bases had no gene match. The CDR3 is made up of 15 amino acids. From germline, CDR1 is SGHTA and CDR2 FQGTGA. CDR3 coding DNA: TGTGCCAGCAGCGTCCTAGCGGGGGGTATTAATGAGCAGTTCTTC. Translated, it gives CASSVLAGGINEQFF.